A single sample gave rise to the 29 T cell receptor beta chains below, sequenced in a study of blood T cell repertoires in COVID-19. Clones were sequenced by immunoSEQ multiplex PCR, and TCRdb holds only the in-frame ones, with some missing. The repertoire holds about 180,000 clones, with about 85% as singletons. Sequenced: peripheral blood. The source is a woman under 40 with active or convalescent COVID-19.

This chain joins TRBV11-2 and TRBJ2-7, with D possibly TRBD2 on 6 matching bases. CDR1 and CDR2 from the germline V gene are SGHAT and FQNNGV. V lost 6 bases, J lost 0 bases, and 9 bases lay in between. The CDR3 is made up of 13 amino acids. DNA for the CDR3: TGTGCCAGCAGTTGGGGGGTCTCCTACGAGCAGTACTTC. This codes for CASSWGVSYEQYF. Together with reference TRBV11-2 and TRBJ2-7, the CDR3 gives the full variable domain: EAGVAQSPRYKIIEKRQSVAFWCNPISGHATLYWYQQILGQGPKLLIQFQNNGVVDDSQLPKDRFSAERLKGVDSTLKIQPAKLEDSAVYLCASSWGVSYEQYFGPGTRLTVT.

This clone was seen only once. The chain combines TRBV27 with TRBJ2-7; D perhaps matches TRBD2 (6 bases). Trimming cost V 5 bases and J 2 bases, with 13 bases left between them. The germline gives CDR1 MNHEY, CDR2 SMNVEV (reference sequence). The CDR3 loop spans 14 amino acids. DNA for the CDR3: TGTGCCAGCAGTCCGGGACTGGGAACCTACGAGCAGTACTTC. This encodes CASSPGLGTYEQYF.

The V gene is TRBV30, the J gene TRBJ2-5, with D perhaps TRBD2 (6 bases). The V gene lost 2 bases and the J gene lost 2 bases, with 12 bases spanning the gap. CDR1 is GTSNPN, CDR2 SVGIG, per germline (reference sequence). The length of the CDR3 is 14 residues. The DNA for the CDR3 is TGTGCCTGGAGTAAGGGACTCCTTCAAGAGACCCAGTACTTC. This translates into CAWSKGLLQETQYF.

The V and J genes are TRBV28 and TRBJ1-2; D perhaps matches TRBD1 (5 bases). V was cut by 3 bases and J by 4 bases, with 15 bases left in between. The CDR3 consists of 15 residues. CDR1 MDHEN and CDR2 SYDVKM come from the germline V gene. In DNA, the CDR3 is TGTGCCAGCAGTTTTATGACAGCCTGGGGCTATGGCTACACCTTC. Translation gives CASSFMTAWGYGYTF.

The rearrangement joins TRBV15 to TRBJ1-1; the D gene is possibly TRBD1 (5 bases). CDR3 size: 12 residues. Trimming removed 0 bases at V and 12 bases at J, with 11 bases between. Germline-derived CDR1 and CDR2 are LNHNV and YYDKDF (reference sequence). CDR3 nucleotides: TGTGCCACCAGCAGAGATCAGGGCGCGTCTTTCTTT. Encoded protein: CATSRDQGASFF.

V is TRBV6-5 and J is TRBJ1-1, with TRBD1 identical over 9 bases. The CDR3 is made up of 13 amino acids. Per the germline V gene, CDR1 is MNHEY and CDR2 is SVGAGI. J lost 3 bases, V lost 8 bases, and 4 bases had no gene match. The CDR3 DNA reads TGTGCCAGCCGGGACAGGGCTTACACTGAAGCTTTCTTT. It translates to CASRDRAYTEAFF.

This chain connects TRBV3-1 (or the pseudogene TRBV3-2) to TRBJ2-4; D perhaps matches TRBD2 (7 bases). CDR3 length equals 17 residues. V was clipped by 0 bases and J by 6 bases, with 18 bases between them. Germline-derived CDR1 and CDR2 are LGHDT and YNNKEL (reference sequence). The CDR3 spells CASSQDWAGAGGNIQYF. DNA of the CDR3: TGTGCCAGCAGCCAAGATTGGGCGGGGGCCGGGGGAAACATTCAGTACTTC.

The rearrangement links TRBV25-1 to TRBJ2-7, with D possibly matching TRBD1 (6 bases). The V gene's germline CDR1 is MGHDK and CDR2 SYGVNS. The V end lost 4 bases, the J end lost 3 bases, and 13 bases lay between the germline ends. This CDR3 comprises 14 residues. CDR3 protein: CASSAMGHRYEQYF. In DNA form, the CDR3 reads TGTGCCAGCAGTGCTATGGGACACCGCTACGAGCAGTACTTC.

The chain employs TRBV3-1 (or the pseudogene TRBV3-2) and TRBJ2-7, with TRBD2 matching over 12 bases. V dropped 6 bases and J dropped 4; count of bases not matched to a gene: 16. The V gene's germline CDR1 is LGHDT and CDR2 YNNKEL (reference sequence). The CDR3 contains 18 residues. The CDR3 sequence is CASRLTSGGPLGAYEQYF. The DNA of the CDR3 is TGTGCCAGCAGATTGACTAGCGGGGGCCCTCTGGGGGCATACGAGCAGTACTTC.

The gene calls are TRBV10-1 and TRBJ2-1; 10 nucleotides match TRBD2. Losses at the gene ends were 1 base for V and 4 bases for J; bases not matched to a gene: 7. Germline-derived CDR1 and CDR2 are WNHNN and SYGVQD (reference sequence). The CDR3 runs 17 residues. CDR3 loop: CASSELASGGKYNEQFF. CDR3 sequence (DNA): TGCGCCAGCAGTGAGTTGGCTAGCGGGGGCAAATACAATGAGCAGTTCTTC.

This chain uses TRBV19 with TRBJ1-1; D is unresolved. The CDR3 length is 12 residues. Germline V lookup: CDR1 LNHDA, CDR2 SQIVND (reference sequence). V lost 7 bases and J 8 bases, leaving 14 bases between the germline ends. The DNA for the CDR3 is TGTGCCAGTAAACCCCCCTCGGGGGAAGCTTTCTTT. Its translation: CASKPPSGEAFF.

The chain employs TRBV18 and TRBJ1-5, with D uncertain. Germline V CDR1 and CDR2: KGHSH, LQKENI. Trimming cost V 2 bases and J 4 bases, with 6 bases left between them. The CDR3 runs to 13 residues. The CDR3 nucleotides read TGTGCCAGCTCACCAGGGCAGAATCAGCCCCAGCATTTT. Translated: CASSPGQNQPQHF.

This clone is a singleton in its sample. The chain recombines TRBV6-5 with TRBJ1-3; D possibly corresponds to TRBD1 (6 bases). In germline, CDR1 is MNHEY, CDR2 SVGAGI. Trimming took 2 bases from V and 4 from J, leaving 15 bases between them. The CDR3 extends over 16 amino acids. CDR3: CASSYGAATGGNTIYF. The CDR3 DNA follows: TGTGCCAGCAGTTACGGAGCCGCGACAGGCGGAAACACCATATATTTT.

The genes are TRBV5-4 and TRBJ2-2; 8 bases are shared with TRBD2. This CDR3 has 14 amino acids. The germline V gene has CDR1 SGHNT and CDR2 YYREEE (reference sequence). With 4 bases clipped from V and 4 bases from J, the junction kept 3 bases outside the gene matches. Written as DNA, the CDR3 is TGTGCCAGCAGCGAGGCGGGGGGCACCGGGGAGCTGTTTTTT. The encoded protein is CASSEAGGTGELFF.

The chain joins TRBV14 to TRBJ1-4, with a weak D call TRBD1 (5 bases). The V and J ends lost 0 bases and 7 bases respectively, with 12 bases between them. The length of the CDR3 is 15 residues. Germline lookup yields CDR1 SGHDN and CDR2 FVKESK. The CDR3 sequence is CASSQDGRGGEKLFF. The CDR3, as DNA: TGTGCCAGCAGCCAAGATGGAAGGGGCGGTGAAAAACTGTTTTTT.

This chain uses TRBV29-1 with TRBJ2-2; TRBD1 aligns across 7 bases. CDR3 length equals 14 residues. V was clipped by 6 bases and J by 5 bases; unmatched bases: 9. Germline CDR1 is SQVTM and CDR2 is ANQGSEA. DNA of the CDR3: TGCAGCGTCTCGAGGACAGGAGGAACCGGGGAGCTGTTTTTT. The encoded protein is CSVSRTGGTGELFF.

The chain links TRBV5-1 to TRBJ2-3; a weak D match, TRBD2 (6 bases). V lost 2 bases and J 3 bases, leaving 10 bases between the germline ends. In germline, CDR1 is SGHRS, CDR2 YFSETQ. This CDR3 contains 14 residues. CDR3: CASSFVGGTDTQYF. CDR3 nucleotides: TGCGCCAGCAGCTTTGTGGGGGGAACAGATACGCAGTATTTT.

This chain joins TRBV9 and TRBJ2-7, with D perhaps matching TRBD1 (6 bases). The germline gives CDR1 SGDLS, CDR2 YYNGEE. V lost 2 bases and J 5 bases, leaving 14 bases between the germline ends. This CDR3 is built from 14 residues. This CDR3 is CASSVRPGVHEQYF. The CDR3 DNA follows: TGTGCCAGCAGCGTCAGGCCAGGGGTGCACGAGCAGTACTTC.

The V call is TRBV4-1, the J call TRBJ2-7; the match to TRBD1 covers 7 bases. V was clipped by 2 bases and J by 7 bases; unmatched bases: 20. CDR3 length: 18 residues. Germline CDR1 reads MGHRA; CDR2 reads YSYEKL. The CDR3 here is CASSQRSYYDRASREQYF. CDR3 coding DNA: TGCGCCAGCAGCCAAAGGTCCTACTATGACAGGGCTTCCAGGGAGCAGTACTTC.

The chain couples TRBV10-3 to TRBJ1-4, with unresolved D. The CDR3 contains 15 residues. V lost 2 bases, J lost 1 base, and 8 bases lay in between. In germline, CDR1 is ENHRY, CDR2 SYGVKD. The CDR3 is CAISEEGGTNEKLFF. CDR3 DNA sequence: TGTGCCATCAGTGAGGAGGGTGGAACTAATGAAAAACTGTTTTTT.

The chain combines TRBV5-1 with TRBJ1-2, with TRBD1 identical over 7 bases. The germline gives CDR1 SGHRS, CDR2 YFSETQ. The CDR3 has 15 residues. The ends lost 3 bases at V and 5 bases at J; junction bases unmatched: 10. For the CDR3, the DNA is TGCGCCAGCAGCTACCGGGACAGCCAAACTTATGGCTACACCTTC. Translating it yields CASSYRDSQTYGYTF. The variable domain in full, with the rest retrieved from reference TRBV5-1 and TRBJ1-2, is KAGVTQTPRYLIKTRGQQVTLSCSPISGHRSVSWYQQTPGQGLQFLFEYFSETQRNKGNFPGRFSGRQFSNSRSEMNVSTLELGDSALYLCASSYRDSQTYGYTFGSGTRLTVV.

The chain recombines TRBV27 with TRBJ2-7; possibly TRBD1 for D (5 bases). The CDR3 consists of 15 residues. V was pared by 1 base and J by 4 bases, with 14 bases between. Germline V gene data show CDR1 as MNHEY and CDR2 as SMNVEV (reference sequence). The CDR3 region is CASSLFAGSGYEQYF. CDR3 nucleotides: TGTGCCAGCAGTTTATTCGCAGGGTCTGGATACGAGCAGTACTTC.

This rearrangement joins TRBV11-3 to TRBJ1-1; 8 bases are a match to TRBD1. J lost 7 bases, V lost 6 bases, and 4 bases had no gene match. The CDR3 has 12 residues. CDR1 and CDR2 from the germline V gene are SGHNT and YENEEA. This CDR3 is CASSLGQGEAFF. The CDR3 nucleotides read TGTGCCAGCAGTCTTGGACAGGGTGAAGCTTTCTTT.

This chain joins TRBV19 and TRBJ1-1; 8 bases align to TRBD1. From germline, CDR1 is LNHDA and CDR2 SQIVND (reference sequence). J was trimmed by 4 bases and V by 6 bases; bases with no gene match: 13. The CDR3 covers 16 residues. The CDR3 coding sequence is TGTGCCAGTAGGGACGACAGGGGCCCGAAAGGCACTGAAGCTTTCTTT. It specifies CASRDDRGPKGTEAFF.

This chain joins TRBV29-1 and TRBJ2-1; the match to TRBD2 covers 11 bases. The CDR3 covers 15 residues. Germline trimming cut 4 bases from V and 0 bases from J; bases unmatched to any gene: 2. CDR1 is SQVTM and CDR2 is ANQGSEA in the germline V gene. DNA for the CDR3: TGCAGCGTTGGTCTAGCGGGGGGCTCCTACAATGAGCAGTTCTTC. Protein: CSVGLAGGSYNEQFF.

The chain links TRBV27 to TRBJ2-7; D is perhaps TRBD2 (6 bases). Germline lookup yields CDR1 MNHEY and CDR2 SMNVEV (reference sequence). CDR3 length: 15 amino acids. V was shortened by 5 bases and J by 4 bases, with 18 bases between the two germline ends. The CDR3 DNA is TGTGCCAGCAGTCCACGTGGGACTTGGACTTACGAGCAGTACTTC. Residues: CASSPRGTWTYEQYF.

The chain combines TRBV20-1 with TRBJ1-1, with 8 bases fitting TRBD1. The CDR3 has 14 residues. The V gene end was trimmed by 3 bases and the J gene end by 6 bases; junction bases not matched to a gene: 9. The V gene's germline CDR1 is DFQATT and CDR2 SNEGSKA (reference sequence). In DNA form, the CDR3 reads TGCAGTGCTAGTGGGTCCAGGGGGCTGGCTGAAGCTTTCTTT. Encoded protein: CSASGSRGLAEAFF.

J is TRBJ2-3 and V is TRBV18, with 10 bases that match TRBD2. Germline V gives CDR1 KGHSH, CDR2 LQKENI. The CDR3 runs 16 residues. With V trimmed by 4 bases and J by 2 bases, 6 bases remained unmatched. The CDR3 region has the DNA TGTGCCAGCTCACAACGGACTAGCGGCCCCACAGATACGCAGTATTTT. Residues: CASSQRTSGPTDTQYF.

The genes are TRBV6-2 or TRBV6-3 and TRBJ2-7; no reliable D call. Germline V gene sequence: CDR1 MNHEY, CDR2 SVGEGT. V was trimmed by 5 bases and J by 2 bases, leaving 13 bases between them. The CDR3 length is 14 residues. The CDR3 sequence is CASSKITVPYEQYF. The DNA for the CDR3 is TGTGCCAGCAGTAAAATTACGGTACCCTACGAGCAGTACTTC.